This entry describes one TCR beta chain. The data were obtained in a study of blood T cell repertoires in COVID-19. Study in general: COVID-19 samples from acute and convalescent phases originated in the United States, Italy and Spain. Nucleic acid was either cDNA or gDNA, and it came from T cells, B-cell-depleted T cells, or PBMCs.

In the study's own analysis: Amplification with reference gene primers provided the estimates of nucleated cell counts. Libraries were prepared by immunoSEQ multiplex PCR; TCRdb keeps only in-frame clonotypes and omits some of them. V and J calls and clone size come straight from that table; D and trimming were deduced from the DNA. The table has around 15,000 clones, around 70% seen once. The germline V gene has CDR1 SGHDT and CDR2 YYEEEE. The J segment lost 5 bases and the V segment lost 4 bases, leaving 11 bases of the junction unmatched. This CDR3 region has 16 residues. V is TRBV5-6 and J is TRBJ1-3; TRBD1 matches 8 bases. The receptor comes from a man aged 55 to 70 with acute or convalescent COVID-19. Sequenced material: peripheral blood. This CDR3 reads CASSIYRGIGRNTIYF. The CDR3 nucleotides are TGTGCCAGCAGCATATACAGGGGGATAGGGAGAAACACCATATATTTT.